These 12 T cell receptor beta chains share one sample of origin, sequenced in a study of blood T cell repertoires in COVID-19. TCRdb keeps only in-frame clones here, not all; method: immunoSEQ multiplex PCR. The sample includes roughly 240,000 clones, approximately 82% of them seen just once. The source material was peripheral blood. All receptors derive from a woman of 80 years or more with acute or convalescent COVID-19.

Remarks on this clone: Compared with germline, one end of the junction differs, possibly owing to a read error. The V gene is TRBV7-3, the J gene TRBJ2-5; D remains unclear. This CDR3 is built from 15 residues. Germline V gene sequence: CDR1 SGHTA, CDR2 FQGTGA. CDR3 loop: CASSLRVGSQATQYF. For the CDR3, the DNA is TGTGCCAGCAGCTTACGGGTCGGGTCGCAAGCGACCCAGTACTTC. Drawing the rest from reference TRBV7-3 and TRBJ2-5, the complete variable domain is GAGVSQTPSNKVTEKGKYVELRCDPISGHTALYWYRQSLGQGPEFLIYFQGTGAADDSGLPNDRFFAVRPEGSVSTLKIQRTERGDSAVYLCASSLRVGSQATQYFGPGTRLLVL.

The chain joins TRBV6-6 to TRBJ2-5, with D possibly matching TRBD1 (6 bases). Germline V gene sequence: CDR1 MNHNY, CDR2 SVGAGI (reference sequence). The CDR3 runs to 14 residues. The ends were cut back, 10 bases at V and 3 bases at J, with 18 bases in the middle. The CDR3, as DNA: TGTGCCACCATACCCGGAGACAGGAAAGAGACCCAGTACTTC. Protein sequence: CATIPGDRKETQYF.

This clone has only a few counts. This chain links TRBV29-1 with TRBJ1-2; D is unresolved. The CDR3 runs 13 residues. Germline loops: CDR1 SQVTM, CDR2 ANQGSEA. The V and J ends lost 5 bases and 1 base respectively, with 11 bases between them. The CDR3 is CSVRPSLNYGYTF. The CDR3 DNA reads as TGCAGCGTTCGTCCTTCACTTAACTATGGCTACACCTTC.

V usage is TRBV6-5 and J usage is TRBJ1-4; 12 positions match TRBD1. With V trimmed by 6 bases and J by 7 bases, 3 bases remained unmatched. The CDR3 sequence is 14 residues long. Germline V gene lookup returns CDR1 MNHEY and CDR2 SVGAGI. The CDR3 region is CASRGQGASEKLFF. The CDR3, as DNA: TGTGCCAGCAGGGGACAGGGGGCGAGTGAAAAACTGTTTTTT.

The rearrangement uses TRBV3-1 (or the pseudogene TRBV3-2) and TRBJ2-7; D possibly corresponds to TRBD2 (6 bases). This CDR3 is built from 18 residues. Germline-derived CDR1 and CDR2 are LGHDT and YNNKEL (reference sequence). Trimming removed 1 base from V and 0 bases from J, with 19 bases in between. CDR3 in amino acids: CASSQGTTTVVYSYEQYF. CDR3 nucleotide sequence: TGTGCCAGCAGCCAAGGGACTACCACCGTCGTTTACTCCTACGAGCAGTACTTC.

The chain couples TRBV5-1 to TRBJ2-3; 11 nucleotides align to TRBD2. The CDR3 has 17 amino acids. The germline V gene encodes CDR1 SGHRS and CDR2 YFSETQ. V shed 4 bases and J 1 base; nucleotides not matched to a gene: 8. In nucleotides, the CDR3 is TGCGCCAGCAGCCGCGACGCACTAGCGGGAGGCACAGATACGCAGTATTTT. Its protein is CASSRDALAGGTDTQYF.

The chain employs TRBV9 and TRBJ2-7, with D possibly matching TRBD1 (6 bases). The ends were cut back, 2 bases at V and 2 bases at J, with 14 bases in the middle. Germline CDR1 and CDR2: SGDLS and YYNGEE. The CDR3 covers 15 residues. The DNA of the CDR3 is TGTGCCAGCAGCGTCCGGGACACAAGAGCCTACGAGCAGTACTTC. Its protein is CASSVRDTRAYEQYF.

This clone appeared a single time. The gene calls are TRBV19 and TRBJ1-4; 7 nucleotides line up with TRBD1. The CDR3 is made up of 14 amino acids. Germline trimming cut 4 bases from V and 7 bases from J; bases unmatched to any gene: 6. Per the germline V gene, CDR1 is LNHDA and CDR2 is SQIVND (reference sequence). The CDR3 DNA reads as TGTGCCAGTAGTAAGACAGGGAGGTCTGAAAAACTGTTTTTT. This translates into CASSKTGRSEKLFF.

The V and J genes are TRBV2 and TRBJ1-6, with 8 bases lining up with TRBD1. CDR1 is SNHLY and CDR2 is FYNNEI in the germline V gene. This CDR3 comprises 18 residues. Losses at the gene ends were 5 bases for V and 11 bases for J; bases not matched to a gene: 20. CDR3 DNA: TGTGCCAGCAGTACACGACCAAACGGACAGGGTACAGGGGCACCCCTCCACTTT. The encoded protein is CASSTRPNGQGTGAPLHF.

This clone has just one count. In DNA form, the CDR3 reads TGCGCCAGCAGCCAAGATCGGGACAGGGTTCGAAGGAGTGAGCAGTTCTTC. Protein: CASSQDRDRVRRSEQFF. The chain uses TRBV4-1 and TRBJ2-1; the match to TRBD1 covers 9 bases. CDR3 length equals 17 residues. CDR1 is MGHRA, CDR2 YSYEKL, per germline. The V gene end was trimmed by 0 bases and the J gene end by 9 bases; junction bases not matched to a gene: 12.

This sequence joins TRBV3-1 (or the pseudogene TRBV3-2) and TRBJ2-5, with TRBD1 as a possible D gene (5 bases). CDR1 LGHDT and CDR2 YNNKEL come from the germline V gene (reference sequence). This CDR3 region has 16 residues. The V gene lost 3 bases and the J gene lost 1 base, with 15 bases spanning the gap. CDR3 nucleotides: TGTGCCAGCAGCCAGCGGACAACTGGACCCCAAGAGACCCAGTACTTC. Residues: CASSQRTTGPQETQYF.

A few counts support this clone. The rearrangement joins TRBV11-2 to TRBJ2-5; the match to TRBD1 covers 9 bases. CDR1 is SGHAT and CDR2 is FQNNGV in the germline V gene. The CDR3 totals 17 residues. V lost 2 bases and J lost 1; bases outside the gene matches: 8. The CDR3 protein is CASSLLYGQGIQETQYF. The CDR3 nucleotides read TGTGCCAGCAGCTTACTCTACGGACAGGGGATCCAAGAGACCCAGTACTTC.